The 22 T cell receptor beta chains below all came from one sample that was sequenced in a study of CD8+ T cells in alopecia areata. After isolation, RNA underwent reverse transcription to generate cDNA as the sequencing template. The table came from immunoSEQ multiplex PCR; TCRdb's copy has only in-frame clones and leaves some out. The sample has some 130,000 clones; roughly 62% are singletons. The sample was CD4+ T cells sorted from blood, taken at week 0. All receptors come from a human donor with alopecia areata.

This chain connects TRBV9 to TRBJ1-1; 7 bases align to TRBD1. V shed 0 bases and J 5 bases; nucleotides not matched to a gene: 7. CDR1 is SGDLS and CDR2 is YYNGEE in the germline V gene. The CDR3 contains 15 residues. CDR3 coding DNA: TGTGCCAGCAGCGTAGCTCCTCAGGGGGGGACTGAAGCTTTCTTT. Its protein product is CASSVAPQGGTEAFF.

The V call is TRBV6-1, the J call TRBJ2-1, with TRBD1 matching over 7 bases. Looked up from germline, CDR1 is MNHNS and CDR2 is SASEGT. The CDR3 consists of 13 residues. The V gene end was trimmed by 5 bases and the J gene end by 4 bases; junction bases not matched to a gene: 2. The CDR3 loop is CASSLQGYNEQFF. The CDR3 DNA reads TGTGCCAGCAGTCTACAGGGGTACAATGAGCAGTTCTTC.

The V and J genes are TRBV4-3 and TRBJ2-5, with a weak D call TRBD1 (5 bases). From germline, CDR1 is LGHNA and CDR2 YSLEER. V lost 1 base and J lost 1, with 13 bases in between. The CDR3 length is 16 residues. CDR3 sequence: CASSQVAGQGQETQYF. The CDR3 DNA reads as TGCGCCAGCAGCCAAGTTGCCGGGCAGGGCCAAGAGACCCAGTACTTC.

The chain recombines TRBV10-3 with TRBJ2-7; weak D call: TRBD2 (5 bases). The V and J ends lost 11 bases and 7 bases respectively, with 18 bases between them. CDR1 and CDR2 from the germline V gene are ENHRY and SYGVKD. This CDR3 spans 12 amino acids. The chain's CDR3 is CAPLSRTGEQYF. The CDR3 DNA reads TGTGCCCCCTTGTCCCGGACGGGGGAGCAGTACTTC.

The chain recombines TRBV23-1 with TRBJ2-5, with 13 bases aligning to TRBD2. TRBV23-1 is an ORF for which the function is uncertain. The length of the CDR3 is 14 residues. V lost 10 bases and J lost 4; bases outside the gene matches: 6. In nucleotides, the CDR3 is TGCGCCACCCCGGGACTAGCGGGACGAGAGACCCAGTACTTC. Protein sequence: CATPGLAGRETQYF.

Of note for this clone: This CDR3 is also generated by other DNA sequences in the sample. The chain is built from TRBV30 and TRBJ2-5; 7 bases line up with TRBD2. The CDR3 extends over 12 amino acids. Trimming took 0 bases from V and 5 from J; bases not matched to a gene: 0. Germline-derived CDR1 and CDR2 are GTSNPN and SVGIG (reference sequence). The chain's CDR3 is CAWSVGGETQYF. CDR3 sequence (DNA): TGTGCCTGGAGTGTGGGAGGGGAGACCCAGTACTTC.

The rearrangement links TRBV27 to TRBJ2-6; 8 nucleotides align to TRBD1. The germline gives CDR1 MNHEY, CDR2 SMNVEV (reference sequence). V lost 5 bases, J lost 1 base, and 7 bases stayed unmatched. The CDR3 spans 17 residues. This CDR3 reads CASSPGQGLSGANVLTF. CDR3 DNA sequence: TGTGCCAGCAGTCCAGGACAGGGTCTATCTGGGGCCAACGTCCTGACTTTC.

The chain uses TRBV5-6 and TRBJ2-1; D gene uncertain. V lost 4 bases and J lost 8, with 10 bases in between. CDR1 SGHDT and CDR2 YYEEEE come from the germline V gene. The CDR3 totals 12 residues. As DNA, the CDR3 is TGTGCCAGCAGCCTACCCGTCGATGAGCAGTTCTTC. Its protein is CASSLPVDEQFF.

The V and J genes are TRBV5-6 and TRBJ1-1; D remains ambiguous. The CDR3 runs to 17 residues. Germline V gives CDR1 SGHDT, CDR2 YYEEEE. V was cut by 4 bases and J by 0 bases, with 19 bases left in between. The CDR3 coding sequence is TGTGCCAGCAGCGTAAGAGTACAGACTTATATGAACACTGAAGCTTTCTTT. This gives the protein CASSVRVQTYMNTEAFF.

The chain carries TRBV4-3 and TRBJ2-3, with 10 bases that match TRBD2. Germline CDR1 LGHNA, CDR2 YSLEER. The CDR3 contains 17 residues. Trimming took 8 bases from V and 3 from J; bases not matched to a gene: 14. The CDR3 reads CASYPGERGGRTDTQYF. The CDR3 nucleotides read TGCGCCAGCTACCCGGGTGAGCGGGGGGGCCGAACAGATACGCAGTATTTT.

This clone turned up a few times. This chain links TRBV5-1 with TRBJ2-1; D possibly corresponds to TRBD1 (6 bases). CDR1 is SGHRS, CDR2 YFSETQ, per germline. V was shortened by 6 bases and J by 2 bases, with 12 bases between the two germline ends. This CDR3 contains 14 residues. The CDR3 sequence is CASTGDITYNEQFF. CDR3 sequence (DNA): TGCGCCAGCACCGGGGACATAACCTACAATGAGCAGTTCTTC. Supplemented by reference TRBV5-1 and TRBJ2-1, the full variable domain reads KAGVTQTPRYLIKTRGQQVTLSCSPISGHRSVSWYQQTPGQGLQFLFEYFSETQRNKGNFPGRFSGRQFSNSRSEMNVSTLELGDSALYLCASTGDITYNEQFFGPGTRLTVL.

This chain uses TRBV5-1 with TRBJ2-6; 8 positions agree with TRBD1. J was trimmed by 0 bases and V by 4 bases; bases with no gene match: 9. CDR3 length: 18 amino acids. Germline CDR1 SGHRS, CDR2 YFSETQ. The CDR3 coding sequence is TGCGCCAGCAGCCCAGCCGGGACAGGAATCTCTGGGGCCAACGTCCTGACTTTC. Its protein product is CASSPAGTGISGANVLTF.

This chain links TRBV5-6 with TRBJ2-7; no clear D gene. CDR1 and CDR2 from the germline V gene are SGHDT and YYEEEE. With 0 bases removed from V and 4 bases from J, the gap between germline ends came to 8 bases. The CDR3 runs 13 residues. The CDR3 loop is CASSLADGYEQYF. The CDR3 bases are TGTGCCAGCAGCTTGGCGGACGGGTACGAGCAGTACTTC.

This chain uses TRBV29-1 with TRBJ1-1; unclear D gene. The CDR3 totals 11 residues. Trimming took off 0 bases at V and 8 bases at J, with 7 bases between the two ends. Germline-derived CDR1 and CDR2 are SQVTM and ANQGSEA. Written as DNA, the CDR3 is TGCAGCGTTGAAGATTGGGGAGAAGCTTTCTTT. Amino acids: CSVEDWGEAFF.

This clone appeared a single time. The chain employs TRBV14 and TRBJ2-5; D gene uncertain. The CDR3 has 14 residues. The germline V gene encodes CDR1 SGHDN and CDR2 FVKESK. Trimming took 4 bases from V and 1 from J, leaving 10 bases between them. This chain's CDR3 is CASSPFGVQETQYF. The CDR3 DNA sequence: TGTGCCAGCAGCCCATTCGGCGTCCAAGAGACCCAGTACTTC.

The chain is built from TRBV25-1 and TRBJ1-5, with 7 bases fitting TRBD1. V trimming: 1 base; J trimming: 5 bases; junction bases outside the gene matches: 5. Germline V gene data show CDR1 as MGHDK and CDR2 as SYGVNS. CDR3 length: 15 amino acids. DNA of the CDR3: TGTGCCAGCAGTGAATTGTCAGGGGGGGATCAGCCCCAGCATTTT. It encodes CASSELSGGDQPQHF.

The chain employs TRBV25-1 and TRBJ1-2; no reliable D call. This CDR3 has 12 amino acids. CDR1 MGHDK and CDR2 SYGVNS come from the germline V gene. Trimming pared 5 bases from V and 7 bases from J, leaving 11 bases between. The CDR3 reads CASSPIDGGYTF. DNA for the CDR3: TGTGCCAGCAGTCCTATTGACGGTGGCTACACCTTC.

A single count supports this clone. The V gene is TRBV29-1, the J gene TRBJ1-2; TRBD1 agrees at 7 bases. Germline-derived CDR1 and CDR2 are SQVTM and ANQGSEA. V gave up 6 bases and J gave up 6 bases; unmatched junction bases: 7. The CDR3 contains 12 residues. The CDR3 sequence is CSVDTGADGYTF. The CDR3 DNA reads TGCAGCGTGGATACAGGGGCTGATGGCTACACCTTC.

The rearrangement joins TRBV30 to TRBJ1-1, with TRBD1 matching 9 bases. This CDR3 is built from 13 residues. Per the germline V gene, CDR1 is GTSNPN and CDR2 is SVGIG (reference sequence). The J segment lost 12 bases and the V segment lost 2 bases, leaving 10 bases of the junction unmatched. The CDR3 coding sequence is TGTGCCTGGAGTCCTACCGGGACAGGGTTATCTTTCTTT. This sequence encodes CAWSPTGTGLSFF.

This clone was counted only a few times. This chain's CDR3 is CASLKGPGQGETQYF. The CDR3, as DNA: TGTGCCAGCCTGAAGGGCCCGGGACAGGGGGAGACCCAGTACTTC. This chain connects TRBV25-1 to TRBJ2-5; the match to TRBD1 covers 10 bases. The CDR3 length is 15 residues. Trimming removed 8 bases from V and 5 bases from J; junction bases left unmatched: 11. CDR1 is MGHDK, CDR2 SYGVNS, per germline.

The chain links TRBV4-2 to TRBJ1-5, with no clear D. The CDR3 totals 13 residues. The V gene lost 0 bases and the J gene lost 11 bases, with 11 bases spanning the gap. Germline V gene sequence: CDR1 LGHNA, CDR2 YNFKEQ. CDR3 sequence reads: CASSQEGPGSQHF. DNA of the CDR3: TGTGCCAGCAGCCAAGAAGGCCCGGGGTCCCAGCATTTT.

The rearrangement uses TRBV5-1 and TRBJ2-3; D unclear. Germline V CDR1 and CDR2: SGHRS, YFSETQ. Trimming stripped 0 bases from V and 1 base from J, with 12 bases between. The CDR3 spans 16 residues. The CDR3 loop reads CASSLAVGAGTDTQYF. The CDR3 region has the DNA TGCGCCAGCAGCTTGGCGGTGGGCGCAGGCACAGATACGCAGTATTTT.